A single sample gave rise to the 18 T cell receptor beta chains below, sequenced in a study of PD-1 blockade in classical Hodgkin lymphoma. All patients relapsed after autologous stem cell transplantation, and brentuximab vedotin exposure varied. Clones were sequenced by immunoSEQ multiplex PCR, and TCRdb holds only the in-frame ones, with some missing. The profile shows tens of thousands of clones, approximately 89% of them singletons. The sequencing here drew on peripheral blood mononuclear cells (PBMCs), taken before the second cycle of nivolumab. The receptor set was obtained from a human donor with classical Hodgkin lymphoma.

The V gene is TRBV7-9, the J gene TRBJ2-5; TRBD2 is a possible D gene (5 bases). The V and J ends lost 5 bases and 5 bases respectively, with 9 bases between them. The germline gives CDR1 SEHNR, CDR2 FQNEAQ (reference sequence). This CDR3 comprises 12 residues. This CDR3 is CASSPIAETQYF. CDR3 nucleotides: TGTGCCAGCAGCCCGATAGCGGAGACCCAGTACTTC.

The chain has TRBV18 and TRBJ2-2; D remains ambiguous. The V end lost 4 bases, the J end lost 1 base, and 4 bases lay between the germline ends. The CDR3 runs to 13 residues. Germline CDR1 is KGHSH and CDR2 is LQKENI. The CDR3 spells CASSQGNTGELFF. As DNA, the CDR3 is TGTGCCAGCTCACAGGGGAACACCGGGGAGCTGTTTTTT.

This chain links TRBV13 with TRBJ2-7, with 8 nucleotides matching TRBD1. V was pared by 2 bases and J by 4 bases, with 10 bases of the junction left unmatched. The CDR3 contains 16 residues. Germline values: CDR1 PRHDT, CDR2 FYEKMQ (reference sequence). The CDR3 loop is CASSLRSWDRSYEQYF. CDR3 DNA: TGTGCCAGCAGCTTACGTAGCTGGGACAGGAGTTACGAGCAGTACTTC.

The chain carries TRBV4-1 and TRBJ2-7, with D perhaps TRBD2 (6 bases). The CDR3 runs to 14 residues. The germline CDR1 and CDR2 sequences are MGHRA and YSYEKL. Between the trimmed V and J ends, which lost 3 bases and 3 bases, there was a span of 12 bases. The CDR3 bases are TGCGCCAGCAGCCAGCGGACTAATATCTACGAGCAGTACTTC. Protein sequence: CASSQRTNIYEQYF.

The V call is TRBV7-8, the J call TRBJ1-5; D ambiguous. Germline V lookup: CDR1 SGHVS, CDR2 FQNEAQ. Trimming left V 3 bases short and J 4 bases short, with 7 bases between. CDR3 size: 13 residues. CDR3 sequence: CASSFGRNQPQHF. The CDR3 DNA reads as TGTGCCAGCAGCTTTGGTAGAAATCAGCCCCAGCATTTT.

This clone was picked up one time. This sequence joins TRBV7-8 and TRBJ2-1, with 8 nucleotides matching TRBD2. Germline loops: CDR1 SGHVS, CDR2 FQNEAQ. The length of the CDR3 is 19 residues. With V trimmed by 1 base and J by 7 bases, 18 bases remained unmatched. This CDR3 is CASSLVLSTGTRGRNEQFF. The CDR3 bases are TGTGCCAGCAGCTTAGTCCTTTCCACCGGGACTAGAGGTAGGAATGAGCAGTTCTTC.

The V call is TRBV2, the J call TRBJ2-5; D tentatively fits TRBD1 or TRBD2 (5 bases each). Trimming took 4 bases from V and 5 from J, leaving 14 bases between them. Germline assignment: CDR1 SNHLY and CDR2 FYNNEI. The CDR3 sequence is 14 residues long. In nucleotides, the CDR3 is TGTGCCAGCAGTGGGGTGGGGGATGGGGAGACCCAGTACTTC. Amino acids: CASSGVGDGETQYF.

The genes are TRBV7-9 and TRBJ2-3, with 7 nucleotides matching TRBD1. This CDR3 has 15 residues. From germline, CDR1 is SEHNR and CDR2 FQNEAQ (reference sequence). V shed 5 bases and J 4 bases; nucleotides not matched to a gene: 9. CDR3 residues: CASSPIDRVADTQYF. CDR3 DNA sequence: TGTGCCAGCAGCCCGATCGACAGGGTCGCAGATACGCAGTATTTT.

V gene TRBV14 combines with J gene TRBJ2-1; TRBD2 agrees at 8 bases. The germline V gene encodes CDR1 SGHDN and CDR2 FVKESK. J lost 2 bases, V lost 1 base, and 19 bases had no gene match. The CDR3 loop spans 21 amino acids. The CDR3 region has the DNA TGTGCCAGCAGCCAAGTGTGGCCCCCCACAGGGAGCGGGAGTCCCTACAATGAGCAGTTCTTC. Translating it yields CASSQVWPPTGSGSPYNEQFF. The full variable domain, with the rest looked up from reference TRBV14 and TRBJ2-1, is EAGVTQFPSHSVIEKGQTVTLRCDPISGHDNLYWYRRVMGKEIKFLLHFVKESKQDESGMPNNRFLAERTGGTYSTLKVQPAELEDSGVYFCASSQVWPPTGSGSPYNEQFFGPGTRLTVL.

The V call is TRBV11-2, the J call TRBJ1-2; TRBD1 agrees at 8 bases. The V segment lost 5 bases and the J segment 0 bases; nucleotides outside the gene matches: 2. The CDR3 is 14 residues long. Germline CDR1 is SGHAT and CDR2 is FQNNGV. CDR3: CASSQGQANYGYTF. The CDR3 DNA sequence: TGTGCCAGCAGCCAGGGACAGGCTAACTATGGCTACACCTTC.

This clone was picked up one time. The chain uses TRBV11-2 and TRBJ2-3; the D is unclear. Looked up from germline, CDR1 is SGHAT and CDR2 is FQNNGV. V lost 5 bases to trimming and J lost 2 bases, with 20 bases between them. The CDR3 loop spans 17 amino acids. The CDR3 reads CASSLYPKPGYTDTQYF. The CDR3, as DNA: TGTGCCAGCAGCCTTTACCCCAAGCCGGGCTACACAGATACGCAGTATTTT.

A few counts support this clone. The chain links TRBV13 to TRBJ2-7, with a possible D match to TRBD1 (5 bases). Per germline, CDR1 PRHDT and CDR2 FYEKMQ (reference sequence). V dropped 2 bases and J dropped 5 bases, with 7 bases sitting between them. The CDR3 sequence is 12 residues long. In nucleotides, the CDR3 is TGTGCCAGCAGCTTACAGGGTAACGAGCAGTACTTC. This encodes CASSLQGNEQYF.

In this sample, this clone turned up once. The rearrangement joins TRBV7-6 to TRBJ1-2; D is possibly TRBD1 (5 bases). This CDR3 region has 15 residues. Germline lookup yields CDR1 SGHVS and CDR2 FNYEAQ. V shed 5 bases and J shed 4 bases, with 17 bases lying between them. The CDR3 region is CASSAGLGGSYGYTF. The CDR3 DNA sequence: TGTGCCAGCAGCGCCGGGTTGGGGGGATCCTATGGCTACACCTTC.

CDR3 in amino acids: CASSQWTSGITDTQYF. The CDR3 nucleotides read TGTGCCAGCAGTCAGTGGACTAGCGGGATCACAGATACGCAGTATTTT. The V gene is TRBV28, the J gene TRBJ2-3; TRBD2 agrees at 12 bases. The CDR3 has 16 amino acids. V dropped 5 bases and J dropped 2; count of bases not matched to a gene: 5. CDR1 MDHEN and CDR2 SYDVKM come from the germline V gene.

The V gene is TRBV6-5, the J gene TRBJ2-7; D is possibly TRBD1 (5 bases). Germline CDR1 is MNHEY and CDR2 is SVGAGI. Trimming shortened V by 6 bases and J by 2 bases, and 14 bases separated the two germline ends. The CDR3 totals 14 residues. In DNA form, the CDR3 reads TGTGCCAGCAGCTTGTCAGGGATCCCCTACGAGCAGTACTTC. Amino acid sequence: CASSLSGIPYEQYF.

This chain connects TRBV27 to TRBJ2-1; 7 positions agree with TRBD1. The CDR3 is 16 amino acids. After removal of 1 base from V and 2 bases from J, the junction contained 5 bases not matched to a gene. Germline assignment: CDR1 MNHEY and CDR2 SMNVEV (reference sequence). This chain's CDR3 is CASSLFVGTAYNEQFF. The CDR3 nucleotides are TGTGCCAGCAGTTTATTTGTCGGGACAGCCTACAATGAGCAGTTCTTC.

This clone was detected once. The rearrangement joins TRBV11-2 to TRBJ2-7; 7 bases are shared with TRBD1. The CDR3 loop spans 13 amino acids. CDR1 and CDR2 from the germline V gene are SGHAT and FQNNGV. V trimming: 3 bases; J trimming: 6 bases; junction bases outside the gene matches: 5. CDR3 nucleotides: TGTGCCAGCAGCTTCACAGGGGTTGGCGAGCAGTACTTC. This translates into CASSFTGVGEQYF. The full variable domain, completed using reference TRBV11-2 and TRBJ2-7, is EAGVAQSPRYKIIEKRQSVAFWCNPISGHATLYWYQQILGQGPKLLIQFQNNGVVDDSQLPKDRFSAERLKGVDSTLKIQPAKLEDSAVYLCASSFTGVGEQYFGPGTRLTVT.

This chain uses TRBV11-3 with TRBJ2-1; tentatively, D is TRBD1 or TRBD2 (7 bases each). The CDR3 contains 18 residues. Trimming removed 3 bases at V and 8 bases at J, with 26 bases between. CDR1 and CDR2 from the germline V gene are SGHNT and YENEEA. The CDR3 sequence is CASSLGRGREKVLDEQFF. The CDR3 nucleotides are TGTGCCAGCAGCTTGGGCAGGGGGAGGGAGAAGGTTTTGGATGAGCAGTTCTTC.